Listed here are 10 T cell receptor beta chains from one sample, sequenced in a study of T cell clonotyping in hematopoietic cell transplantation. Some clones are missing from TCRdb's copy, which holds only in-frame ones; the method was immunoSEQ multiplex PCR. In the table there are approximately 41,000 clones, approximately 95% of which are singletons. Material: peripheral blood mononuclear cells. The receptor set was obtained from a man between 25 and 39 years old in good health. Some clones in this sample may be carry-over from other donors' samples.

The chain joins TRBV7-3 to TRBJ2-3; D is unresolved. Trimming removed 3 bases from V and 3 bases from J, with 10 bases in between. This CDR3 is built from 14 residues. Germline V gene data show CDR1 as SGHTA and CDR2 as FQGTGA. This chain's CDR3 is CASSFGQSTDTQYF. The CDR3 DNA reads TGTGCCAGCAGCTTCGGCCAGTCGACAGATACGCAGTATTTT.

This clone was found a few times. The rearrangement links TRBV28 to TRBJ1-1; tentatively, D is TRBD1 (5 bases). Germline V gene sequence: CDR1 MDHEN, CDR2 SYDVKM. The length of the CDR3 is 13 residues. The V and J ends lost 2 bases and 5 bases respectively, with 9 bases between them. This chain's CDR3 is CASSLTTATEAFF. The CDR3 coding sequence is TGTGCCAGCAGTTTAACGACAGCAACTGAAGCTTTCTTT.

This chain joins TRBV7-9 and TRBJ1-1, with D possibly TRBD1 on 5 matching bases. Trimming shortened V by 4 bases and J by 0 bases, and 21 bases separated the two germline ends. The CDR3 has 18 residues. The germline V gene has CDR1 SEHNR and CDR2 FQNEAQ (reference sequence). CDR3 loop: CASSSPGRFATMNTEAFF. The CDR3 DNA reads as TGTGCCAGCAGCTCCCCAGGGAGGTTCGCAACTATGAACACTGAAGCTTTCTTT. The entire variable domain, with the rest obtained from reference TRBV7-9 and TRBJ1-1, is as follows: DTGVSQNPRHKITKRGQNVTFRCDPISEHNRLYWYRQTLGQGPEFLTYFQNEAQLEKSRLLSDRFSAERPKGSFSTLEIQRTEQGDSAMYLCASSSPGRFATMNTEAFFGQGTRLTVV.

This clone was recorded once. The chain recombines TRBV7-6 with TRBJ1-2, with a weak D call TRBD1 (6 bases). Germline V gene sequence: CDR1 SGHVS, CDR2 FNYEAQ. There are 15 residues in the CDR3. Trimming stripped 4 bases from V and 6 bases from J, with 18 bases between. As DNA, the CDR3 is TGTGCCAGCAGCTCTCTCCGGGGGGCCGATAATGGCTACACCTTC. This codes for CASSSLRGADNGYTF. The full variable domain, with the rest looked up from reference TRBV7-6 and TRBJ1-2, is GAGVSQSPRYKVTKRGQDVALRCDPISGHVSLYWYRQALGQGPEFLTYFNYEAQQDKSGLPNDRFSAERPEGSISTLTIQRTEQRDSAMYRCASSSLRGADNGYTFGSGTRLTVV.

The chain uses TRBV7-8 and TRBJ2-7; 12 nucleotides match TRBD1. This CDR3 contains 18 residues. Per the germline V gene, CDR1 is SGHVS and CDR2 is FQNEAQ. The trim removed 3 bases at V and 0 bases at J, leaving 9 bases unmatched. The CDR3 spells CASSFGTGGPFGSYEQYF. The CDR3 DNA reads as TGTGCCAGCAGCTTCGGGACAGGGGGCCCCTTCGGCTCCTACGAGCAGTACTTC.

This clone was counted only a few times. The J gene is TRBJ1-3, the V gene TRBV9, with D unclear. CDR1 is SGDLS, CDR2 YYNGEE, per germline. V was trimmed by 4 bases and J by 4 bases, leaving 9 bases between them. CDR3 size: 13 residues. CDR3 residues: CASSTHLGNTIYF. In DNA form, the CDR3 reads TGTGCCAGCAGCACCCACCTCGGAAACACCATATATTTT.

CDR3 DNA sequence: TGTGCCAGCAGCGTAGGAAACAGAGTGAACACTGAAGCTTTCTTT. This encodes CASSVGNRVNTEAFF. J is TRBJ1-1 and V is TRBV9; no definite D call. Trimming cost V 0 bases and J 0 bases, with 9 bases left between them. Germline assignment: CDR1 SGDLS and CDR2 YYNGEE. CDR3 size: 15 residues.

Comment on this clone: In the same sample, other DNA sequences code for this CDR3. The V gene is TRBV1, the J gene TRBJ2-7; the table's TRBD2 call for D was not verified on the DNA. TRBV1 is listed as a pseudogene. There are 13 residues in the CDR3. This CDR3 reads CTSSGRAGYEQYF. CDR3 nucleotides: TGCACCAGTAGCGGGAGGGCCGGATACGAGCAGTACTTC.

Only one count was recorded for this clone. The chain is built from TRBV7-9 and TRBJ1-1; tentative D call: TRBD1 (6 bases). This CDR3 spans 19 amino acids. Trimming removed 4 bases from V and 2 bases from J, with 26 bases in between. The germline V gene encodes CDR1 SEHNR and CDR2 FQNEAQ (reference sequence). DNA of the CDR3: TGTGCCAGCAGCTCCCTAGGGTCGGTTCGTGCAGGGGCTAACACTGAAGCTTTCTTT. Translated: CASSSLGSVRAGANTEAFF. The full variable domain, rest sourced from reference TRBV7-9 and TRBJ1-1, is DTGVSQNPRHKITKRGQNVTFRCDPISEHNRLYWYRQTLGQGPEFLTYFQNEAQLEKSRLLSDRFSAERPKGSFSTLEIQRTEQGDSAMYLCASSSLGSVRAGANTEAFFGQGTRLTVV.

The CDR3 region is CASSIQYTGNQPQHF. CDR3 coding DNA: TGTGCCAGCAGCATCCAATACACCGGCAATCAGCCCCAGCATTTT. The V gene is TRBV5-8, the J gene TRBJ1-5; D remains unclear. The V and J ends lost 4 bases and 2 bases respectively, with 13 bases between them. CDR1 is SGHTS, CDR2 YDEGEE, per germline. There are 15 residues in the CDR3.